This T cell receptor (beta chain) was profiled in a study of blood T cell repertoires in COVID-19. At the level of the study: There were acute and convalescent COVID-19 samples, and they came from the United States, Italy and Spain. PBMCs, B-cell-depleted T cells, or T cells were the source of the cDNA or gDNA that made up the material.

The CDR3 is 16 residues long. In germline, CDR1 is SGHRS, CDR2 YFSETQ. V was shortened by 0 bases and J by 2 bases, with 14 bases between the two germline ends. In the original analysis: Estimates of nucleated cell counts were drawn from the amplification of reference gene primers. Sequencing was performed with immunoSEQ multiplex PCR; in TCRdb, only in-frame clones are kept and a portion is missing. V, J and clone size reflect that table, while D and trimming were determined from the DNA. Here the sample spans some 97,000 clones, less than 90% being singletons. The rearrangement joins TRBV5-1 to TRBJ2-5; maybe TRBD1 (6 bases). Sequencing was done on a sample of peripheral blood. The sequence came from a man in his thirties or forties in a cohort sampled during active COVID-19. CDR3 DNA sequence: TGCGCCAGCAGCTTGGGAGGGTCAGGGGTACAAGAGACCCAGTACTTC. Translation gives CASSLGGSGVQETQYF.